These 26 T cell receptor beta chains were sequenced from one sample in a study of CD8+ T cells in alopecia areata. As the sequencing template, cDNA was produced by extracting RNA and reverse transcribing it. Data came from immunoSEQ multiplex PCR; TCRdb stores just in-frame clones and leaves some out. This sample has under 2,000 clones, each found more than once. Sequenced: lesional skin. The source of these receptors is a C3H/HeJ mouse with alopecia areata. As its MHC haplotype, the strain has H2-k.

By frequency in the sample, this clone is medium-sized. Gene labels here are mouse ones. With the read ending 4 residues before the CDR3 end, the germline J gene is used to fill in that end. The V and J genes are TRBV13-3 and TRBJ2-4, with a weak D call TRBD1 (5 bases). This CDR3 has 14 amino acids. Germline V lookup: CDR1 NNHDY, CDR2 SYVADS. Trimming removed 5 bases at V and 0 bases at J, with 10 bases between. CDR3 amino acids: CASSSGMSQNTLYF. CDR3 bases read: TGTGCCAGCAGCTCAGGGATGAGTCAAAAC. Full variable domain (rest looked up from reference TRBV13-3 and TRBJ2-4): EAAVTQSPRSKVAVTGGKVTLSCHQTNNHDYMYWYRQDTGHGLRLIHYSYVADSTEKGDIPDGYKASRPSQENFSLILELASLSQTAVYFCASSSGMSQNTLYFGAGTRLSVL.

The sample holds many counts of this clone. Gene names are mouse gene names. The CDR3 end is not reached by the read, which stops 4 residues before it; the germline J gene fills it in. This sequence joins TRBV16 and TRBJ1-2; 7 bases agree with TRBD1. Germline V CDR1 and CDR2: SGHSA, FRNQAP. The CDR3 runs to 14 residues. V lost 4 bases and J lost 0; bases outside the gene matches: 2. The CDR3 region is CASSSGTANSDYTF. CDR3 DNA, as far as it was read: TGTGCAAGCAGCTCCGGGACAGCAAACTCC.

This clone has only a few counts. Germline and genes here are mouse. The missing CDR3 end, 4 residues past where the read stops, is filled in from the germline J gene. The chain joins TRBV29 to TRBJ1-2, with TRBD1 as a possible D gene (5 bases). Germline CDR1 and CDR2: MSHET and SYDVDS. CDR3 length equals 12 residues. The chain's CDR3 is CASSLARADYTF. CDR3 DNA (partial): TGTGCTAGCAGTTTAGCCAGGGCC.

This clone was recorded at least ten times. Gene names and germline refer to mouse. The read is 4 residues too short to cover the CDR3 end, so that end is filled in from the germline J gene. The chain combines TRBV13-2 with TRBJ2-5, with 7 bases lining up with TRBD1. This CDR3 contains 12 residues. Germline assignment: CDR1 NNHNN and CDR2 SYGAGS (reference sequence). With V trimmed by 5 bases and J by 3 bases, 0 bases remained unmatched. The CDR3 sequence is CASGGQQDTQYF. The DNA read from the CDR3 is TGTGCCAGCGGGGGACAGCAAGAC.

This clone was seen many times. TCRdb's protein and the translated DNA diverge at residue 11; the protein reported here is the translation of the DNA. The gene symbols are mouse symbols. The read ends 3 residues before the CDR3 terminus; that terminus is restored from the germline J gene. The J gene is TRBJ1-6, the V gene TRBV3; 9 bases are shared with TRBD1. TRBJ1-6 is sorted into the ORF group, with uncertain function. The CDR3 extends over 14 amino acids. Per germline, CDR1 SNHLY and CDR2 FYNGKV (reference sequence). Germline trimming cut 6 bases from V and 7 bases from J; bases unmatched to any gene: 4. The CDR3 spells CASRQGAGNSPLYF. Partial CDR3 DNA: TGTGCCAGCAGACAGGGGGCTGGCAATTCGCCC.

This clone was observed at least ten times. Here the gene names and germline are mouse. The read stops 4 residues short of the end of the CDR3; the missing end is completed from the germline J gene. The V and J genes are TRBV31 and TRBJ1-4; 11 positions match TRBD1. Germline lookup yields CDR1 GKSSPN and CDR2 SITVG. The CDR3 extends over 15 amino acids. The part of the CDR3 DNA that was read is TGTGCCTGGAGTCTCGGGACAGGGGGGGTCGAA. This encodes CAWSLGTGGVE. The full CDR3 reads CAWSLGTGGVERLFF.

Notes on this clone: TCRdb's protein and the DNA translation differ at residue 16; the protein here comes from the DNA. The genes are named according to mouse. The read halts 3 residues ahead of the CDR3 end, with the missing end drawn from the germline J gene. The chain employs TRBV13-1 and TRBJ1-3; 7 bases are shared with TRBD1. The CDR3 consists of 19 residues. Germline V gene data show CDR1 as NSHNY and CDR2 as SYGAGN. The CDR3 reads CPSSDGPRGRRDSGNPLYF. CDR3 DNA, as far as it was read: TGTCCCAGCAGTGATGGTCCAAGGGGGCGTAGGGATTCTGGAAATCCG.

In its sample, this clone was seen many times. Gene names refer to mouse genes. The sequence runs out 4 residues before the end of the CDR3; the remainder is reconstructed from the germline J gene. This chain links TRBV5 with TRBJ1-4, with D tentatively TRBD1 (5 bases). Germline assignment: CDR1 LGHNA and CDR2 YNLKQL (reference sequence). The CDR3 has 15 residues. CDR3 bases read: TGTGCCAGCAGCCAAGATCCAGGGTCGAGCGAA. Translated, it gives CASSQDPGSSE. The entire CDR3 protein reads CASSQDPGSSERLFF.

This clone has only a few counts. Gene labels here are mouse ones. The sequenced fragment ends 4 residues before the CDR3 boundary, so the rest is inferred from the germline J gene. This rearrangement joins TRBV17 to TRBJ2-1; D perhaps matches TRBD1 (6 bases). The CDR3 has 15 residues. In germline, CDR1 is MNHDT, CDR2 YYDKIL. V was shortened by 3 bases and J by 4 bases, with 13 bases between the two germline ends. CDR3 sequence reads: CASSSYGTTYAEQFF. CDR3 DNA, as far as it was read: TGTGCTAGCAGTAGCTATGGGACAACTTATGCT. Complete variable domain (other parts from reference TRBV17 and TRBJ2-1): DTTVKQNPRYKLARVGKPVNLICSQTMNHDTMYWYQKKPNQAPKLLLFYYDKILNREADTFEKFQSSRPNNSFCSLYIGSAGLEYSAMYLCASSSYGTTYAEQFFGPGTRLTVL.

This clone was recorded at least ten times. The germline and genes are mouse ones. The CDR3 is cut off 4 residues early in the read; its end comes from the germline J gene. V usage is TRBV19 and J usage is TRBJ2-2, with D unclear. The V end lost 3 bases, the J end lost 1 base, and 4 bases lay between the germline ends. Germline assignment: CDR1 FNHDT and CDR2 SITEND (reference sequence). This CDR3 spans 13 amino acids. The CDR3: CASSTGNTGQLYF. CDR3 DNA, as far as it was read: TGTGCCAGCAGTACAGGAAACACCGGG.

In this sample, this clone is medium-sized. Mouse gene names apply. The CDR3 extends 4 residues past the end of the read, so its final part is completed from the germline J gene. The rearrangement joins TRBV3 to TRBJ2-5; 10 bases agree with TRBD2. Germline CDR1 is SNHLY and CDR2 is FYNGKV (reference sequence). The CDR3 length is 16 residues. Trimming took 2 bases from V and 0 from J; bases not matched to a gene: 2. The CDR3: CASSLNWGGNQDTQYF. The CDR3 bases that were read are TGTGCCAGCAGCTTAAACTGGGGGGGGAACCAAGAC.

In its sample, this clone was seen many times. Gene names and germline refer to mouse. The read is 4 residues too short to cover the CDR3 end, so that end is filled in from the germline J gene. The rearrangement joins TRBV5 to TRBJ1-1; a weak D match, TRBD1 (6 bases). Germline V gene data show CDR1 as LGHNA and CDR2 as YNLKQL (reference sequence). The CDR3 runs 13 residues. The CDR3 bases that were read are TGTGCCAGCAGCCCCCGGGACATAACA. This gives the protein CASSPRDIT. The CDR3 in its entirety is CASSPRDITEVFF.

This clone has just a few counts. Compared with germline, one end of the junction differs, possibly owing to a read error. The genes are named according to mouse. The read comes to an end 4 residues before the CDR3 does, leaving the germline J gene to fill in the end. J is TRBJ2-2 and V is TRBV13-1; the D is unclear. The CDR3 has 14 residues. Germline CDR1 is NSHNY and CDR2 is SYGAGN. CDR3 region: CASGDLANTGQLYF. The covered CDR3 bases are TGTGCCAGCGGTGACCTGGCAAACACCGGG.

This clone was observed at least ten times. The gene symbols are mouse symbols. CDR3 protein: CASSQKDTQYF. The part of the CDR3 DNA that was read is TGTGCCAGCAGCCAAAAAGAC. The chain recombines TRBV13-1 with TRBJ2-5, with D uncertain. The read terminates 4 residues before the CDR3 end, so the remaining end is supplied by the germline J gene. Germline V gene lookup returns CDR1 NSHNY and CDR2 SYGAGN. CDR3 length equals 11 residues.

By proportion, this clone is medium-sized. Each gene name is a mouse one. The CDR3 loop is CASSLGGSYEQYF. The part of the CDR3 DNA that was read is TGTGCCAGCAGTCTGGGGGGCTCCTAT. V is TRBV13-1 and J is TRBJ2-7; 8 nucleotides align to TRBD2. The read ends 4 residues early relative to the CDR3; the germline J gene fills the gap. CDR1 NSHNY and CDR2 SYGAGN come from the germline V gene. The CDR3 contains 13 residues. Trimming removed 4 bases from V and 0 bases from J; junction bases left unmatched: 0.

This clone was observed many times. Gene names and germline match the mouse. The CDR3 is cut off 4 residues early in the read; its end comes from the germline J gene. The gene calls are TRBV5 and TRBJ2-4, with 12 positions matching TRBD2. CDR1 and CDR2 from the germline V gene are LGHNA and YNLKQL (reference sequence). The CDR3 sequence is 17 residues long. V was clipped by 4 bases and J by 0 bases; unmatched bases: 5. CDR3 residues: CASSPLTGGASQNTLYF. Partial CDR3 DNA: TGTGCCAGCAGCCCCTTGACTGGGGGGGCTAGTCAAAAC.

This clone was detected ten times or more. Gene labels here are mouse ones. The read ends 4 residues early relative to the CDR3; the germline J gene fills the gap. V is TRBV1 and J is TRBJ2-5, with 7 positions matching TRBD1. The CDR3 has 14 residues. Germline V lookup: CDR1 NSQYPW, CDR2 LRSPGD (reference sequence). V lost 4 bases to trimming and J lost 2 bases; unmatched junction nucleotides: 3. CDR3 loop: CTCSVGTVQDTQYF. CDR3 bases read: TGCACCTGCAGTGTCGGGACAGTCCAAGAC.

This clone occurred many times. The gene symbols are mouse symbols. The CDR3 spells CASSDGRGRHTEVFF. Incomplete CDR3 DNA: TGTGCCAGCAGTGATGGCAGGGGGCGCCACACA. The V gene is TRBV13-3, the J gene TRBJ1-1, with TRBD1 matching over 8 bases. The read ends 4 residues early relative to the CDR3; the germline J gene fills the gap. From germline, CDR1 is NNHDY and CDR2 SYVADS. The CDR3 is made up of 15 amino acids. Trimming removed 0 bases from V and 3 bases from J; junction bases left unmatched: 4.

This clone has at least ten counts. At residue 11, the TCRdb protein and translated DNA are inconsistent; the protein given comes from the DNA. Here the gene names and germline are mouse. The read stops 3 residues short of the end of the CDR3; the missing end is completed from the germline J gene. The J gene is TRBJ1-3, the V gene TRBV31; 8 bases agree with TRBD1. Germline V CDR1 and CDR2: GKSSPN, SITVG. This CDR3 is built from 14 residues. With 2 bases clipped from V and 4 bases from J, the junction kept 4 bases outside the gene matches. CDR3 DNA (partial): TGTGCCTGGAGTTCGACAGGGGTGGGAAATACG. It yields the protein CAWSSTGVGNT. The complete CDR3 sequence is CAWSSTGVGNTLYF.

This clone has only a few counts. Its ends do not fully match the called genes, so a read error is possible. The gene symbols are mouse symbols. The missing CDR3 end, 4 residues past where the read stops, is filled in from the germline J gene. The rearrangement uses TRBV14 and TRBJ2-7; D ambiguous. Looked up from germline, CDR1 is SGHDT and CDR2 is FRDEAV. CDR3 length equals 11 residues. This chain's CDR3 is CSSRDNYEQYF. The part of the CDR3 DNA that was read is TGCTCCAGCAGAGACAACTAT. Drawing the rest from reference TRBV14 and TRBJ2-7, the complete variable domain is EAGVTQSPRYAVLQEGQAVSFWCDPISGHDTLYWYQQPRDQGPQLLVYFRDEAVIDNSQLPSDRFSAVRPKGTNSTLKIQSAKQGDTATYLCSSRDNYEQYFGPGTRLTVL.

In this sample, this clone is medium-sized (0.01 to 0.1%). Mouse gene names and germline throughout. CDR3 DNA (partial): TGTGCCAGCAGCCCGGACAGGACAAACTCC. Translated, it gives CASSPDRTNS. The full CDR3 protein reads CASSPDRTNSDYTF. The V and J genes are TRBV19 and TRBJ1-2; 7 bases align to TRBD1. The read ends 4 residues shy of where the CDR3 ends; the end is completed using the germline J gene. The CDR3 loop spans 14 amino acids. The germline V gene has CDR1 FNHDT and CDR2 SITEND (reference sequence). Losses at the gene ends were 5 bases for V and 0 bases for J; bases not matched to a gene: 4.

This clone turned up a few times. Genes and germline are mouse. The read stops 4 residues short of the end of the CDR3; the missing end is completed from the germline J gene. V usage is TRBV4 and J usage is TRBJ1-1; 7 bases map to TRBD1. The CDR3 length is 14 residues. With 4 bases clipped from V and 0 bases from J, the junction kept 2 bases outside the gene matches. Germline V gene lookup returns CDR1 LGHDT and CDR2 YNNKQL (reference sequence). The covered CDR3 bases are TGTGCCAGCAGCTTACAGGGGTCAAACACA. The encoded protein is CASSLQGSNT. The whole CDR3 sequence reads CASSLQGSNTEVFF.

This clone was counted between two and nine times. Germline and genes here are mouse. The part of the CDR3 DNA that was read is TGTGCCAGCAGTGAAGGGACAGGCCTCTAC. As protein: CASSEGTGLY. The entire CDR3 is CASSEGTGLYDYTF. The genes are TRBV13-3 and TRBJ1-2; the match to TRBD1 covers 8 bases. Read sequence stops 4 residues before the CDR3 end, and the germline J gene provides the missing end. This CDR3 is built from 14 residues. Per the germline V gene, CDR1 is NNHDY and CDR2 is SYVADS.

By share, this clone counts as medium-sized. Gene names are mouse gene names. Read sequence stops 4 residues before the CDR3 end, and the germline J gene provides the missing end. The V and J genes are TRBV5 and TRBJ1-1, with D tentatively TRBD1 (5 bases). The CDR3 spans 15 residues. CDR1 is LGHNA and CDR2 is YNLKQL in the germline V gene (reference sequence). The germline V and J ends were trimmed by 4 bases and 0 bases, with 12 bases remaining between them. CDR3 sequence reads: CASSPRTYANTEVFF. The DNA read from the CDR3 is TGTGCCAGCAGCCCACGGACATATGCAAACACA.

This clone was seen many times. The gene names given are mouse names. The read gets to within 4 residues of the CDR3 end, and the germline J gene fills in the rest. The V call is TRBV13-3, the J call TRBJ2-1, with 11 bases aligning to TRBD2. The germline gives CDR1 NNHDY, CDR2 SYVADS. The CDR3 consists of 17 residues. Trimming removed 0 bases from V and 0 bases from J; junction bases left unmatched: 2. CDR3 bases read: TGTGCCAGCAGTGATGCAGGGACTGGGGGTAACTATGCT. Translated, it gives CASSDAGTGGNYA. The complete CDR3 sequence is CASSDAGTGGNYAEQFF.

The table lists this clone with a few counts. The protein given in TCRdb and the translation of the DNA differ at residue 16, and the sequence presented here derives from the DNA. Genes and germline come from the mouse. The read gets to within 3 residues of the CDR3 end, and the germline J gene fills in the rest. J is TRBJ1-3 and V is TRBV19, with 12 bases lining up with TRBD1. CDR1 and CDR2 from the germline V gene are FNHDT and SITEND (reference sequence). This CDR3 has 19 residues. V lost 0 bases to trimming and J lost 0 bases; unmatched junction nucleotides: 7. CDR3 DNA (partial): TGTGCCAGCAGTATAGGGGACAGGGGGCGTAGGGATTCTGGAAATACG. Its protein product is CASSIGDRGRRDSGNT. The full CDR3 reads CASSIGDRGRRDSGNTLYF.